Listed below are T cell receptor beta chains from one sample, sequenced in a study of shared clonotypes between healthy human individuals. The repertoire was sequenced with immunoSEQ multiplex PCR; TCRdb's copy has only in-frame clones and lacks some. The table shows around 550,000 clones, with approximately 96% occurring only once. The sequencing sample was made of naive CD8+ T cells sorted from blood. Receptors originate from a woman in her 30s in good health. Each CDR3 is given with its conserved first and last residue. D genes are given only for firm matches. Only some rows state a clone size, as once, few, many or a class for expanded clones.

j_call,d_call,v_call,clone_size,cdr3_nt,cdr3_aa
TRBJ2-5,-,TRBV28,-,TGTGCCAGCAGGGGGCAGAAAGAGACCCAGTACTTC,CASRGQKETQYF
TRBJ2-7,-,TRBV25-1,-,TGTGCCAGCAGTGAATTGGGACAACAGTACTTC,CASSELGQQYF
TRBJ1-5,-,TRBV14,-,TGTGCCAGCAGCCCCCCGCAGTATAGCAATCAGCCCCAGCATTTT,CASSPPQYSNQPQHF
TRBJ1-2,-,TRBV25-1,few,TGTGCCAGCAGACAGGGCGGGGATGGCTACACCTTC,CASRQGGDGYTF
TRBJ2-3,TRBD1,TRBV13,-,TGTGCCAGCAGCACCCGGACAGGGAGACCTATTAGCACAGATACGCAGTATTTT,CASSTRTGRPISTDTQYF
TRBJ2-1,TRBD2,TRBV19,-,TGTGCCACCTTAACTAGCGCCTCCTACAATGAGCAGTTCTTC,CATLTSASYNEQFF
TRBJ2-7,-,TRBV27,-,TGTGCCAGCAGTTTAGGGGGGCCCTCCTACGAGCAGTACTTC,CASSLGGPSYEQYF
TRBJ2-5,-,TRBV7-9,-,TGTGCCAGCAGCTCCTGGACAGAAGAGACCCAGTACTTC,CASSSWTEETQYF
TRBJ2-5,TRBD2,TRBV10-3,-,TGTGTGAGGGCTAGCGGGATGCCCAGCACGCAAGAGACCCAGTACTTC,CVRASGMPSTQETQYF
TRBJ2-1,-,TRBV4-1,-,TGCGCCAGCAGCCAAGTTGGCTCCTCCCTCTACAATGAGCAGTTCTTC,CASSQVGSSLYNEQFF
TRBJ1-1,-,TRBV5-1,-,TGCGCCAGCAGTTCAACAGGGACGAACACTGAAGCTTTCTTT,CASSSTGTNTEAFF
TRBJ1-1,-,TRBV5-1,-,TGCGCCAGCAGCCGCCGGGGTCCGGGGACTGAAGCTTTCTTT,CASSRRGPGTEAFF
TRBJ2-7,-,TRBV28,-,TGTGCCAGCAGTGACCTTTGGGGCTACGAGCAGTACTTC,CASSDLWGYEQYF
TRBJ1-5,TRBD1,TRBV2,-,TGTGCCAGCAGTGAAGCGGGGACAGGCAATCAGCCCCAGCATTTT,CASSEAGTGNQPQHF
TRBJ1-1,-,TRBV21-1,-,TGTGCCAGCCCGAGGACAGGGGGCGGCAAAAACACTGAAGCTTTCTTT,CASPRTGGGKNTEAFF
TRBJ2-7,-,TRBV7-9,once,TGTGCCAGCAGCGTCACCTCCGGGACAACAACCTACGAGCAGTACTTC,CASSVTSGTTTYEQYF
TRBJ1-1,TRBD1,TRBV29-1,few,TGCAGCGTTGATACAGGGGAGAACACTGAAGCTTTCTTT,CSVDTGENTEAFF
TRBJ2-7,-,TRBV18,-,TGTGCCAGTCAACACGGAGCCGGGGACGGCTCCTACGAGCAGTACTTC,CASQHGAGDGSYEQYF
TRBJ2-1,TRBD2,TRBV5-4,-,TGTGCCAGCAGCTTGGTTAGCGGGAGTGCGGATGAGCAGTTCTTC,CASSLVSGSADEQFF
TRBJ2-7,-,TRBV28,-,TGTGCCAGCAGTTTACGGATGGAATACGAGCAGTACTTC,CASSLRMEYEQYF
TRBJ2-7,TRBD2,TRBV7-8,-,TGTGCCAGCAGCCCAAGACTAGCGGTCTACGAGCAGTACTTC,CASSPRLAVYEQYF
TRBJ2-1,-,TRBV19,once,TGTGCCAGTGGACCCGGCTACGGGATCTTCTCCTACAATGAGCAGTTCTTC,CASGPGYGIFSYNEQFF
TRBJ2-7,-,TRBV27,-,TGTGCCAGCAGTTTACAGTATTCTCAGAGGGAGCAGTACTTC,CASSLQYSQREQYF
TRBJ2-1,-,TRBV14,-,TGTGCCAGCAGCCGCTTCGGAGACAATGAGCAGTTCTTC,CASSRFGDNEQFF
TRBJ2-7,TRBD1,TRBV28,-,TGTGCCAGCAGTTTACAGGCAGGGGGCGGGTACGAGCAGTACTTC,CASSLQAGGGYEQYF
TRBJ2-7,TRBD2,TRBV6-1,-,TGTGCCAGCAGTAGCGGGAGGTACAGCTCCTACGAGCAGTACTTC,CASSSGRYSSYEQYF
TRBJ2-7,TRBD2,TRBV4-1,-,TGCGCCAGCAGGGAGACTAGCGGGCCCCCCTACGAGCAGTACTTC,CASRETSGPPYEQYF
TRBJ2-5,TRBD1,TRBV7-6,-,TGTGCCAGCAGCCTCAACCGGGACAGGGGGACCGGAGAGACCCAGTACTTC,CASSLNRDRGTGETQYF
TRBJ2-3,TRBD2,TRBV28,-,TGTGCCAGCAGTCTTGGACTAGCGGGGGGGGCGACAGATACGCAGTATTTT,CASSLGLAGGATDTQYF
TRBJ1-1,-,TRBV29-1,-,TGCAGCGTTGTGCCCCAGTGGCAGGGGCTTAACACTGAAGCTTTCTTT,CSVVPQWQGLNTEAFF
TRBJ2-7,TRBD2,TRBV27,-,TGTGCCAGCAGTTCCTTGGGACTAGCGGGAGACTACGAGCAGTACTTC,CASSSLGLAGDYEQYF
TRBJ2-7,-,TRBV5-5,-,TGTGCCAGCAGCGATAGCTACGAGCAGTACTTC,CASSDSYEQYF
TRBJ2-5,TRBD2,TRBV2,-,TGTGCCAGCACCGAACTAGCGGACCAAGAGACCCAGTACTTC,CASTELADQETQYF
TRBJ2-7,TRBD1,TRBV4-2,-,TGTGCCAGCAGCTTGGAAGGGACAGCAGGATACGAGCAGTACTTC,CASSLEGTAGYEQYF
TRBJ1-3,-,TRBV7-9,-,TGTGCCAGCAGCTTAGTTGTCGCGGTTGGAGGGGGAAACACCATATATTTT,CASSLVVAVGGGNTIYF
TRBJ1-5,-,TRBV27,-,TGTGCCAGCAGTCGTAAAACAGGAGCGAATCAGCCCCAGCATTTT,CASSRKTGANQPQHF
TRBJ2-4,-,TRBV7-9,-,TGTGCCAGCAGCTCAACGAAGGTTGCAGCCAAAAACATTCAGTACTTC,CASSSTKVAAKNIQYF
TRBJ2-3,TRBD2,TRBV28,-,TGTGCCAGCAGTTTACCCACTCTAGCGGGAGGGCCAAAAGATACGCAGTATTTT,CASSLPTLAGGPKDTQYF
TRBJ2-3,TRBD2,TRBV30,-,TGTGCCTGGAGTCTGGTAGCGGGAGGGCCAGATACGCAGTATTTT,CAWSLVAGGPDTQYF
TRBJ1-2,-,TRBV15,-,TGTGCCACCAGCCCCCCGGCTCAAACAGAGTATGGCTACACCTTC,CATSPPAQTEYGYTF
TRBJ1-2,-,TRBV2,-,TGTGCCAGCAGGGCCGACTATGGCTACACCTTC,CASRADYGYTF
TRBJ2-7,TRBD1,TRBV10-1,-,TGCGCCAGCAGTGACTTGACAGGGGGTCTTAACGAGCAGTACTTC,CASSDLTGGLNEQYF
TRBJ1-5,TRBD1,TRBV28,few,TGTGCCAGCAGTTCTGACAGGGGGAATCAGCCCCAGCATTTT,CASSSDRGNQPQHF
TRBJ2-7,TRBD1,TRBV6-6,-,TGTGCCAGCAGTTACGACGACAGGGCCACCTACGAGCAGTACTTC,CASSYDDRATYEQYF
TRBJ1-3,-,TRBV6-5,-,TGTGCCAGCACGCCGACGGGGGGCTCTGGAAACACCATATATTTT,CASTPTGGSGNTIYF
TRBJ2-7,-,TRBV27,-,TGTGCCAGCAGTCCCTCGACTAGGGCCTACGAGCAGTACTTC,CASSPSTRAYEQYF